This T cell receptor (beta chain) was observed in a study of response to subunit inactivated influenza vaccine. TCRdb itself ran the RT-PCR reads through MiXCR, one entry per CDR3 protein. The sample lists 530,000 or so distinct CDR3 sequences, 13% to 15% occurring once. The table lists this clonotype with many counts. As yet, its antigen is unknown. Notes on the study in general: It was the authors' suggestion that each seasonal influenza vaccination recruits few new T cells.

The TCR was taken from a man aged 50-60 years who received an inactivated influenza vaccine. The source was PBMCs from blood, collected less than 13 days after vaccination.

The CDR3 loop is CSTAAGTGIMSYEQYF. In DNA, the CDR3 is TGCAGTACCGCCGCCGGGACAGGCATAATGTCCTACGAGCAGTACTTC. The gene calls are TRBV20-1 and TRBJ2-7; 8 bases map to TRBD1. CDR1 is DFQATT and CDR2 is SNEGSKA in the germline V gene (reference sequence). The CDR3 extends over 16 amino acids. The V segment lost 8 bases and the J segment 1 base; nucleotides outside the gene matches: 16.